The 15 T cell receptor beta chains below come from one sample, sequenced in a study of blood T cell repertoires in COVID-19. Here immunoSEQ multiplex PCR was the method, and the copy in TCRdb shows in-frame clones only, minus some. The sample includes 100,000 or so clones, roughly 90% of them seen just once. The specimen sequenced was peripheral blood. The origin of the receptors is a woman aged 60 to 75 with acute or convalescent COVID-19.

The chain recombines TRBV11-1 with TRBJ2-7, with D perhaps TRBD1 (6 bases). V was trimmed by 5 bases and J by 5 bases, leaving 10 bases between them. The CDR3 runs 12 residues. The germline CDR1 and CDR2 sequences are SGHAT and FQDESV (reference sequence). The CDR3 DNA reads TGTGCCAGCAGCGCAGGGGTACACGAGCAGTACTTC. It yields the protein CASSAGVHEQYF.

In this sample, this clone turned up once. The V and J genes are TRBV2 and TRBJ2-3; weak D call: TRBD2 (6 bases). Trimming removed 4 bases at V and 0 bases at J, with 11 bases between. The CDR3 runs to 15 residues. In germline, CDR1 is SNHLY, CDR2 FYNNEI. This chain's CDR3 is CASSVGSGSTDTQYF. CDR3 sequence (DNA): TGTGCCAGCAGTGTAGGAAGCGGGAGCACAGATACGCAGTATTTT.

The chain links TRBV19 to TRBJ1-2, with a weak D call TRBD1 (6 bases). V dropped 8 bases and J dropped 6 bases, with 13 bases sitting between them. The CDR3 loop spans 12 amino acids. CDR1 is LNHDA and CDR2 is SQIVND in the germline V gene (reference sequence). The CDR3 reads CASYKQGDGYTF. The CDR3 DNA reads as TGTGCCAGTTATAAACAGGGCGATGGCTACACCTTC.

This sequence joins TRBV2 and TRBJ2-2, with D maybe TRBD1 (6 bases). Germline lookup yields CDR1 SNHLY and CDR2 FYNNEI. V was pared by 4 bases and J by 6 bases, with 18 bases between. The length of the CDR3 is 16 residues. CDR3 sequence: CASSVFGTQGAGELFF. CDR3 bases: TGTGCCAGCAGTGTCTTTGGGACACAGGGAGCCGGGGAGCTGTTTTTT.

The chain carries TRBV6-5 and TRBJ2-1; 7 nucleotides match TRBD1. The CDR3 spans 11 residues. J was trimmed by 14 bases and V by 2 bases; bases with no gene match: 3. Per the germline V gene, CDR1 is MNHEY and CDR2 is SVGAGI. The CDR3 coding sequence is TGTGCCAGCAGTTACCAGGGGGAGAAGTTCTTC. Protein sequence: CASSYQGEKFF.

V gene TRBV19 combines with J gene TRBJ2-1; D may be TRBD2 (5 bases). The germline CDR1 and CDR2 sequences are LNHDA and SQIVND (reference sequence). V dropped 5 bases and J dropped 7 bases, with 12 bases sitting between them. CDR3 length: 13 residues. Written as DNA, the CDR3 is TGTGCCAGTAGTCCAGGACTGCGAAATGAGCAGTTCTTC. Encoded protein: CASSPGLRNEQFF.

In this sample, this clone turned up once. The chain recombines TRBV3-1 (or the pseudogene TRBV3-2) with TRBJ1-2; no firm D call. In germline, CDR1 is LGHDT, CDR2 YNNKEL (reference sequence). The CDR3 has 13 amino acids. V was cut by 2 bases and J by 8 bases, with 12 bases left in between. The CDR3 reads CASSQKVAGGYTF. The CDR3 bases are TGTGCCAGCAGCCAAAAAGTGGCGGGGGGCTACACCTTC.

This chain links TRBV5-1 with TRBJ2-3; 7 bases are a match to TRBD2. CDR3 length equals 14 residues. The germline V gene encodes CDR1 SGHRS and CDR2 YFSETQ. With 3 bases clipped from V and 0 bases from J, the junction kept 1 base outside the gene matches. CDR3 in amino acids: CASSWGGSTDTQYF. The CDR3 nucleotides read TGCGCCAGCAGCTGGGGAGGGAGCACAGATACGCAGTATTTT.

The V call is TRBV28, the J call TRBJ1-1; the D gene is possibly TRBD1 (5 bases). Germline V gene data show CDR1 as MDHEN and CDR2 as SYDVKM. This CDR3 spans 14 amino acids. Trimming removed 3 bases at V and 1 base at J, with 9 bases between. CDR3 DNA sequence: TGTGCCAGCAGTTTGAGGCAGGGGAACACTGAAGCTTTCTTT. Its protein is CASSLRQGNTEAFF. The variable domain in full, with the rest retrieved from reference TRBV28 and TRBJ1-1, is DVKVTQSSRYLVKRTGEKVFLECVQDMDHENMFWYRQDPGLGLRLIYFSYDVKMKEKGDIPEGYSVSREKKERFSLILESASTNQTSMYLCASSLRQGNTEAFFGQGTRLTVV.

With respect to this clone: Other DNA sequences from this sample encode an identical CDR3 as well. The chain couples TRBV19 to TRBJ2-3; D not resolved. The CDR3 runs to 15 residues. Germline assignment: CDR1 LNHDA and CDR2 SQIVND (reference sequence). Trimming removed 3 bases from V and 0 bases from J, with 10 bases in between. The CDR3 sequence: CASSISRVSTDTQYF. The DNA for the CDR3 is TGTGCCAGTAGTATTAGCCGGGTGAGCACAGATACGCAGTATTTT.

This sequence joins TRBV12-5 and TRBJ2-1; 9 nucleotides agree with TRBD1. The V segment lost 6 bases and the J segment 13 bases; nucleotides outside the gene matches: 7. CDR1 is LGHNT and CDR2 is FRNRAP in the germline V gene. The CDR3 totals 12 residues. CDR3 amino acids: CASGPGQGIQFF. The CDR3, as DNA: TGTGCTAGTGGGCCCGGACAGGGGATCCAGTTCTTC. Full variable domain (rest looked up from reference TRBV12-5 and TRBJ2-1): DARVTQTPRHKVTEMGQEVTMRCQPILGHNTVFWYRQTMMQGLELLAYFRNRAPLDDSGMPKDRFSAEMPDATLATLKIQPSEPRDSAVYFCASGPGQGIQFFGPGTRLTVL.

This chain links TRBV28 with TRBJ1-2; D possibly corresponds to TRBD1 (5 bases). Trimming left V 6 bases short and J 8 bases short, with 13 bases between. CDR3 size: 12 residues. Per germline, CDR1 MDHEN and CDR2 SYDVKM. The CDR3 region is CASRQESMGYTF. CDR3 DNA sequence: TGTGCCAGCAGACAGGAGTCTATGGGCTACACCTTC.

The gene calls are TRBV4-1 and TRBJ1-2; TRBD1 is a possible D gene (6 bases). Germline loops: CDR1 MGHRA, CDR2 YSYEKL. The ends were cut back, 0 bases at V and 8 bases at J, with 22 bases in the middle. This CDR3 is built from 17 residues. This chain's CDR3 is CASSQDNAGRGSAGYTF. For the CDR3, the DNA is TGCGCCAGCAGCCAAGATAATGCGGGGAGGGGGTCAGCGGGCTACACCTTC.

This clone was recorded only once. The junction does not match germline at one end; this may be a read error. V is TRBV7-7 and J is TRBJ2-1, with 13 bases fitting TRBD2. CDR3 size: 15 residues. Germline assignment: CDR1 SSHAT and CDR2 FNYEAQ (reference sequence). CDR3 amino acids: CASSLTSGRFNEQFF. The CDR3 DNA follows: TGTGCTAGCAGCCTGACTAGCGGGAGGTTCAATGAGCAGTTCTTC.

The CDR3 here is CATSDLKTGQGVDLDTGELFF. The DNA of the CDR3 is TGTGCCACCAGTGACCTTAAGACGGGACAGGGGGTCGATCTTGACACCGGGGAGCTGTTTTTT. This chain uses TRBV24-1 with TRBJ2-2; 11 bases map to TRBD1. V was clipped by 4 bases and J by 3 bases; unmatched bases: 18. The V gene's germline CDR1 is KGHDR and CDR2 SFDVKD. The CDR3 has 21 amino acids.